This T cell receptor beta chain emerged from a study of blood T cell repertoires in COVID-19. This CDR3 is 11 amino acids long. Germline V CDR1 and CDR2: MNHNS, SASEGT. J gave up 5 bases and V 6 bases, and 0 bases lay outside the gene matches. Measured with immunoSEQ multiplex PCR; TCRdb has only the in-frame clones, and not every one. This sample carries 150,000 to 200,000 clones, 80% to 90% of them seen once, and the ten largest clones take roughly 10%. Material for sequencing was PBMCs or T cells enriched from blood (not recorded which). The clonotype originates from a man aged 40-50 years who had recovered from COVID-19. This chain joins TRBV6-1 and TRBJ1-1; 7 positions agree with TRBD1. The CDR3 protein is CASRTGTEAFF. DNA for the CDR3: TGTGCCAGCAGGACAGGGACTGAAGCTTTCTTT.